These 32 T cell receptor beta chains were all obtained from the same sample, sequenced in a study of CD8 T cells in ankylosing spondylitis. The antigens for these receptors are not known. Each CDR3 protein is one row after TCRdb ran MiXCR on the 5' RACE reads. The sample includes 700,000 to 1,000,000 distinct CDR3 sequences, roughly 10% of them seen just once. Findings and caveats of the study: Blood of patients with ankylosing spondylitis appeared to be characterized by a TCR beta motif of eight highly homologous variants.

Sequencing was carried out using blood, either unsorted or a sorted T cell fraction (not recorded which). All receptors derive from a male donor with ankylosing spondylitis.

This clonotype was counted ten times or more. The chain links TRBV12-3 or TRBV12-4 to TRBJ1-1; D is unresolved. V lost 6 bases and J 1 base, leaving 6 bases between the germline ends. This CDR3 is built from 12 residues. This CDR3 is CASREWNTEAFF. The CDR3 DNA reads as TGTGCCAGCAGGGAATGGAACACTGAAGCTTTCTTT.

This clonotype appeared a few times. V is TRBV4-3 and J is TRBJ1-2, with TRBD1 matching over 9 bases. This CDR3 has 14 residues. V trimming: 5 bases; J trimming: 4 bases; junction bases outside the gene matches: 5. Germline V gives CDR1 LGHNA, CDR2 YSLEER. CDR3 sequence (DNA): TGCGCCAGCAGCACTCGGACAGGGGCCTATGGCTACACCTTC. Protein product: CASSTRTGAYGYTF.

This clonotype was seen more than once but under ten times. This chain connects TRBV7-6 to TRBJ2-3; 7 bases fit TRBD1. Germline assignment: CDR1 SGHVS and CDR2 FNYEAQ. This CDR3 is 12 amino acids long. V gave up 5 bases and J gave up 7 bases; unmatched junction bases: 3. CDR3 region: CASSRQGNTQYF. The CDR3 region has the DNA TGTGCCAGCAGCCGACAGGGTAATACGCAGTATTTT.

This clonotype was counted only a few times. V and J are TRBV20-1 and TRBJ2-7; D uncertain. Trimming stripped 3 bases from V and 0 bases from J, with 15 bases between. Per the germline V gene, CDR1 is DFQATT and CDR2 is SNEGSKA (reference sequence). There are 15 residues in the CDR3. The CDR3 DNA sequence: TGCAGTGCTAGCATCTTGCTTGGGGACTCCTACGAGCAGTACTTC. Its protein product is CSASILLGDSYEQYF.

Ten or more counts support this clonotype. The CDR3 sequence: CASRRTDEQFF. In DNA form, the CDR3 reads TGTGCCAGCAGGAGGACTGACGAGCAGTTCTTC. V and J are TRBV27 and TRBJ2-1; perhaps TRBD2 as D (5 bases). Germline-derived CDR1 and CDR2 are MNHEY and SMNVEV (reference sequence). V gave up 6 bases and J gave up 10 bases, with 10 bases separating them. The CDR3 has 11 amino acids.

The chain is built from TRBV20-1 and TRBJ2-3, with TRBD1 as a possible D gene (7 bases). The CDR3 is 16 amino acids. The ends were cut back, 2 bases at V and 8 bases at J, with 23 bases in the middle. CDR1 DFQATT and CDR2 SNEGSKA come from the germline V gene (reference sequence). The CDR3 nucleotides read TGCAGTGCTAGACCCTGGGGGCAGGGGGGAGCAGGTACGCAGTATTTT. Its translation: CSARPWGQGGAGTQYF.

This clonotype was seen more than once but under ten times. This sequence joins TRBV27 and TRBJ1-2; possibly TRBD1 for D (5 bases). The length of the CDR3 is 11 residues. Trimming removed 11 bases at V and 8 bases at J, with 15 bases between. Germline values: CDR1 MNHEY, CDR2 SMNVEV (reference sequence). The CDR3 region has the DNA TGTGCCTCTGGGGGACGAGGCGGCTACACCTTC. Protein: CASGGRGGYTF.

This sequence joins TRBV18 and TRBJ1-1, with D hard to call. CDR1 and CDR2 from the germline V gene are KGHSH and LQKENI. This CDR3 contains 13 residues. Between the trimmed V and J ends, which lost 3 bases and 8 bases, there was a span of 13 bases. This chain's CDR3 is CASSPRSDREAFF. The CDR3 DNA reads TGTGCCAGCTCACCGCGTTCCGATAGGGAAGCTTTCTTT.

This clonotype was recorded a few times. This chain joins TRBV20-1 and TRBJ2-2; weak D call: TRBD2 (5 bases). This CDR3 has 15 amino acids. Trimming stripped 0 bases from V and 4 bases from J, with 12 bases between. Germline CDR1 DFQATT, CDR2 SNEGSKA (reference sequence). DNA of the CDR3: TGCAGTGCTAGAGATCCCCACGAGGGCACCGGGGAGCTGTTTTTT. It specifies CSARDPHEGTGELFF.

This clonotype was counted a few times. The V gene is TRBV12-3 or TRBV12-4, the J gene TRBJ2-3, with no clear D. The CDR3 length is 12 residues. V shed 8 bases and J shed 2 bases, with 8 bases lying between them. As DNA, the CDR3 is TGTGCCAGCTTACAGTCCACAGATACGCAGTATTTT. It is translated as CASLQSTDTQYF.

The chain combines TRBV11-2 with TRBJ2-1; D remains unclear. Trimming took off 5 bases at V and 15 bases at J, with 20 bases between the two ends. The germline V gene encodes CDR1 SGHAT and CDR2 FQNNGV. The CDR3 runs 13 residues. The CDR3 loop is CASSAGRLSLAFF. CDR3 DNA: TGTGCCAGCAGCGCCGGCCGGCTGAGCCTTGCGTTCTTC.

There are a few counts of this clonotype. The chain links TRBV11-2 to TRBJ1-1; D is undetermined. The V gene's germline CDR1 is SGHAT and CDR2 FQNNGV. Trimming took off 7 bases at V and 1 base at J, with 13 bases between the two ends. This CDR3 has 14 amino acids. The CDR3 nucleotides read TGTGCCAGCACCCGGCCCTCGTGGAACACTGAAGCTTTCTTT. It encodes CASTRPSWNTEAFF.

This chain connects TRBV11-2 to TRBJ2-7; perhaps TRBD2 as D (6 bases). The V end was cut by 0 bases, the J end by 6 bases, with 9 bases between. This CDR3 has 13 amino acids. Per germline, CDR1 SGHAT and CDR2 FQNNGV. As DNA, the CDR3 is TGTGCCAGCAGCTTAGATCACGGGAGCGAGCAGTACTTC. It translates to CASSLDHGSEQYF. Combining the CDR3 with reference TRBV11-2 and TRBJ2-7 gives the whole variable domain EAGVAQSPRYKIIEKRQSVAFWCNPISGHATLYWYQQILGQGPKLLIQFQNNGVVDDSQLPKDRFSAERLKGVDSTLKIQPAKLEDSAVYLCASSLDHGSEQYFGPGTRLTVT.

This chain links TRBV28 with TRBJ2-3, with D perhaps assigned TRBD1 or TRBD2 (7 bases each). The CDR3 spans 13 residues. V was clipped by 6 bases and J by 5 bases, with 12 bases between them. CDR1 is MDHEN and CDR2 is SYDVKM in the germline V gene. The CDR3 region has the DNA TGTGCCAGCAGACAGGGGAGGGAAGATACGCAGTATTTT. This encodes CASRQGREDTQYF. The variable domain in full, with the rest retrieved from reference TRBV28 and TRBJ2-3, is DVKVTQSSRYLVKRTGEKVFLECVQDMDHENMFWYRQDPGLGLRLIYFSYDVKMKEKGDIPEGYSVSREKKERFSLILESASTNQTSMYLCASRQGREDTQYFGPGTRLTVL.

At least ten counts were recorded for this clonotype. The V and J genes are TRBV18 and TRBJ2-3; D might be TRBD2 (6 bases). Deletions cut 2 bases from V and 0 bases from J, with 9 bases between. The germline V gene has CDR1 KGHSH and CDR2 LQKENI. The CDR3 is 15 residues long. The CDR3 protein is CASSPAGRSTDTQYF. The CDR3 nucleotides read TGTGCCAGCTCACCAGCGGGGCGTAGCACAGATACGCAGTATTTT.

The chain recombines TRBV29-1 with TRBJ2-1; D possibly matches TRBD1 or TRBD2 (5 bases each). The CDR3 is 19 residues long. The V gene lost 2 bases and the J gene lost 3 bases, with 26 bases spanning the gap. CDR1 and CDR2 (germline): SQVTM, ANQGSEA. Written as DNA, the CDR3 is TGCAGCGTTGAACTTTCACGAAGGGACGGGCCCCTTATCTACAATGAGCAGTTCTTC. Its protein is CSVELSRRDGPLIYNEQFF.

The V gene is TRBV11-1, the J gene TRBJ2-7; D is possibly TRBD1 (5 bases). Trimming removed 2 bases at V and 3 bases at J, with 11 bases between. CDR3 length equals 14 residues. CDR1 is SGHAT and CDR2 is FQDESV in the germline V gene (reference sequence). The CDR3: CASSLSTGNYEQYF. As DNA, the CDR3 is TGTGCCAGCAGCTTAAGCACAGGCAACTACGAGCAGTACTTC. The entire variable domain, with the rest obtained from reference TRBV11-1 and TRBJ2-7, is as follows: EAEVAQSPRYKITEKSQAVAFWCDPISGHATLYWYRQILGQGPELLVQFQDESVVDDSQLPKDRFSAERLKGVDSTLKIQPAELGDSAMYLCASSLSTGNYEQYFGPGTRLTVT.

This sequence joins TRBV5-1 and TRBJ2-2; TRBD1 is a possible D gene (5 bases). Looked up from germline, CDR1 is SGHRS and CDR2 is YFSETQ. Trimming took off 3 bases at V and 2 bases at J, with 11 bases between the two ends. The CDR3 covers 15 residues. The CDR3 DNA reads TGCGCCAGCAGCTGGGGCCCCGGCAACACCGGGGAGCTGTTTTTT. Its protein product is CASSWGPGNTGELFF. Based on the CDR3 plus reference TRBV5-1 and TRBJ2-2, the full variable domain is KAGVTQTPRYLIKTRGQQVTLSCSPISGHRSVSWYQQTPGQGLQFLFEYFSETQRNKGNFPGRFSGRQFSNSRSEMNVSTLELGDSALYLCASSWGPGNTGELFFGEGSRLTVL.

In nucleotides, the CDR3 is TGTGCCAGCACCGCCGCACCCTACGAGCAGTACTTC. It specifies CASTAAPYEQYF. V and J are TRBV6-2 or TRBV6-3 and TRBJ2-7; D gene uncertain. Deletions cut 7 bases from V and 2 bases from J, with 9 bases between. This CDR3 has 12 residues. From germline, CDR1 is MNHEY and CDR2 SVGEGT.

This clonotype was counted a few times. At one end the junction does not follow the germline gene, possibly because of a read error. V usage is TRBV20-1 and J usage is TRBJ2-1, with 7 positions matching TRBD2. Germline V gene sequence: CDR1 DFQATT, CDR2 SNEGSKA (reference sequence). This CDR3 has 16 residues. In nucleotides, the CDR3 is TGCTGTGCTAGAGTGTTCGCGGGAGAGGGGTACAATGAGCAGTTCTTC. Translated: CCARVFAGEGYNEQFF.

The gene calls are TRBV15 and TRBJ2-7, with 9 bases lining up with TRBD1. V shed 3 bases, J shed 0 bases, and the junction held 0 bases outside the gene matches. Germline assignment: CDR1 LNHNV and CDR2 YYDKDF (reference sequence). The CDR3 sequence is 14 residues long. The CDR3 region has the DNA TGTGCCACCAGCAGGGGACAGGGCTCCTACGAGCAGTACTTC. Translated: CATSRGQGSYEQYF.

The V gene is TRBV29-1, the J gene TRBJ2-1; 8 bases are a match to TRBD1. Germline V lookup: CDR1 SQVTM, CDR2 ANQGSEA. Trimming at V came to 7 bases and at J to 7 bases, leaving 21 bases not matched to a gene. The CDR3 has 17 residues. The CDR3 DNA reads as TGCAGCGGATTTCCCTTTATGGGGACAGGTGGAGGGAATGAGCAGTTCTTC. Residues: CSGFPFMGTGGGNEQFF.

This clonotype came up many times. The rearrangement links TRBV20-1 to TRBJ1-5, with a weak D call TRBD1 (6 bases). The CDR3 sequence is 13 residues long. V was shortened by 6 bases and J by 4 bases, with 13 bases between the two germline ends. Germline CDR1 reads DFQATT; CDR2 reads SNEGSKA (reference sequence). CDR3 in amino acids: CSAARGANQPQHF. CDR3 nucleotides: TGCAGTGCCGCACGGGGGGCTAATCAGCCCCAGCATTTT.

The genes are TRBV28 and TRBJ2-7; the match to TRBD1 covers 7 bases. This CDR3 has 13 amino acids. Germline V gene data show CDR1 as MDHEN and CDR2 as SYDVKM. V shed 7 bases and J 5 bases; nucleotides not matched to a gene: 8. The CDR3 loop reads CASTFRQGDEQYF. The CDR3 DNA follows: TGTGCCAGCACTTTCCGACAGGGAGACGAGCAGTACTTC.

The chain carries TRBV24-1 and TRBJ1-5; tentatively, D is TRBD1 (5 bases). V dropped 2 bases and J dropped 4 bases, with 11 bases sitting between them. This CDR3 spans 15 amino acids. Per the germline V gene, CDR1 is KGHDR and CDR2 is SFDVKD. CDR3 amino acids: CATSDSQGWNQPQHF. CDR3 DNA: TGTGCCACCAGTGATTCCCAGGGTTGGAATCAGCCCCAGCATTTT.

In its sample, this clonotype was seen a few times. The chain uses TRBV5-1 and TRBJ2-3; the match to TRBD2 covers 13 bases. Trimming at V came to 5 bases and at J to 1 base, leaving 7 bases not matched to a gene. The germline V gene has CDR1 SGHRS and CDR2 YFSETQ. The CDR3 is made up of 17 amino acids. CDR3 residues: CASSRSTSGGGTDTQYF. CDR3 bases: TGCGCCAGCAGTCGTTCCACTAGCGGGGGGGGCACAGATACGCAGTATTTT.

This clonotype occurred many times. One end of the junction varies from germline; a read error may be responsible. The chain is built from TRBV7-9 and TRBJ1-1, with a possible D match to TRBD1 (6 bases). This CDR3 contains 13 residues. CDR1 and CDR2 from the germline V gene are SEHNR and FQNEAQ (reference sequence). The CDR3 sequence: CASSKQGNTEAFF. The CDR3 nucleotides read TGCGCCAGCAGCAAACAGGGGAACACTGAAGCTTTCTTT.

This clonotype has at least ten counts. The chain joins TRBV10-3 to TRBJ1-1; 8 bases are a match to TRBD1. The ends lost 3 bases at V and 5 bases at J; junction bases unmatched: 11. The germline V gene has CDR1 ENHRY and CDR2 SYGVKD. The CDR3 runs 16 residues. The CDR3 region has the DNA TGTGCCATCAGTGATAACGGACAGGGAGAGTGGACTGAAGCTTTCTTT. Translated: CAISDNGQGEWTEAFF.

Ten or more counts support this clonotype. This chain's CDR3 is CSVGDSRVSYTF. CDR3 coding DNA: TGCAGCGTTGGAGACAGCCGAGTAAGCTACACCTTC. The chain employs TRBV29-1 and TRBJ1-2, with D possibly TRBD1 on 5 matching bases. Germline lookup yields CDR1 SQVTM and CDR2 ANQGSEA. Trimming shortened V by 4 bases and J by 9 bases, and 15 bases separated the two germline ends. This CDR3 contains 12 residues.

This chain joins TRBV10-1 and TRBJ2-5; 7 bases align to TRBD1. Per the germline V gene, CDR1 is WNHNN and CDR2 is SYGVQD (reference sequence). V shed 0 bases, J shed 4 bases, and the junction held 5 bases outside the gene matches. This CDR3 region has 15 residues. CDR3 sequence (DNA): TGCGCCAGCAGTGAGTCGACAGGGCTAGCAGAGACCCAGTACTTC. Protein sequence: CASSESTGLAETQYF.

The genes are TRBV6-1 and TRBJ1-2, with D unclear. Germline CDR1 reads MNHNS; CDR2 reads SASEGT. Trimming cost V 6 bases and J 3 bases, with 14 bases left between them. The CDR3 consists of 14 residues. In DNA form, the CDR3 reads TGTGCCAGCAGGCCAGCCCAGACCTACTATGGCTACACCTTC. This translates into CASRPAQTYYGYTF.

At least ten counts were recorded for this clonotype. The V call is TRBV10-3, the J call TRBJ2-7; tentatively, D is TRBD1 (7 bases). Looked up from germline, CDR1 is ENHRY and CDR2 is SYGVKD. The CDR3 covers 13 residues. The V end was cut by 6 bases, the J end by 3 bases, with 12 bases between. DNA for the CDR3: TGTGCCATCAGGGAGGGACAGAACTACGAGCAGTACTTC. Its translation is CAIREGQNYEQYF.